This T cell receptor beta chain appears in the sequencing data of a study of blood T cells in healthy people across ages. The germline gives CDR1 MNHNS, CDR2 SASEGT. V shed 10 bases and J 5 bases; nucleotides not matched to a gene: 10. The CDR3 loop spans 13 amino acids. Roughly 10 milliliters of peripheral blood were drawn from each donor. A J-beta primer mix and a sample-barcoded 5' primer were used in a second PCR of roughly 7 to 12 cycles. TCRdb analysed the 5' RACE reads with MiXCR anew, one entry per CDR3 protein. The data hold some 670,000 distinct CDR3 sequences, with around 52% observed a single time. This clonotype came up many times.

The sample was blood. The clonotype was recovered from a woman older than 75 in good health. The chain recombines TRBV6-1 with TRBJ2-5, with 7 positions matching TRBD2. CDR3 loop: CATLGDYHETQYF. The CDR3 DNA reads as TGTGCCACCTTAGGGGACTATCACGAGACCCAGTACTTC.